This T cell receptor beta chain was retrieved from a study of blood T cell repertoires in COVID-19. Study-level background: Samples came from the United States, Italy and Spain, spanning acute and convalescent COVID-19. From T cells, B-cell-depleted T cells, or PBMCs came the material, which was cDNA or gDNA.

Per the authors' pipeline: It was from reference gene primer amplification that nucleated cell counts were estimated. Profiling relied on immunoSEQ multiplex PCR, and the TCRdb table lists in-frame clones only, not all of them. V and J calls and clone size are copied from that table; D and trimming were computed from the DNA. The repertoire holds fewer than 200,000 clones, with around 83% as singletons. This CDR3 has 15 amino acids. Germline loops: CDR1 LNHDA, CDR2 SQIVND (reference sequence). J was trimmed by 6 bases and V by 5 bases; bases with no gene match: 12. J is TRBJ1-1 and V is TRBV19, with 7 bases identical to TRBD1. This sequence originates from a human donor in a cohort sampled during active COVID-19. Sequenced: peripheral blood. CDR3 nucleotide sequence: TGTGCCAGTAGTGTCCACCGGGACAGTTCGGCTGAAGCTTTCTTT. This encodes CASSVHRDSSAEAFF.